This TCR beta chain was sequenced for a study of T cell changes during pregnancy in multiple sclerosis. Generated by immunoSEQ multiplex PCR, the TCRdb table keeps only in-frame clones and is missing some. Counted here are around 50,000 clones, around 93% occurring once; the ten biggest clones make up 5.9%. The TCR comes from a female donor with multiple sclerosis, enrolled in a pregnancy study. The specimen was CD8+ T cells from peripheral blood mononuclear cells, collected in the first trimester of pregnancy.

The CDR3 sequence: CATPDRDGYTF. The CDR3 DNA reads as TGTGCCACCCCGGACAGGGATGGCTACACCTTC. The rearrangement links TRBV7-9 to TRBJ1-2; 8 positions agree with TRBD1. CDR3 length equals 11 residues. V lost 10 bases, J lost 6 bases, and 4 bases stayed unmatched. In germline, CDR1 is SEHNR, CDR2 FQNEAQ (reference sequence).